This T cell receptor (beta chain) was obtained from a study of blood T cell repertoires in COVID-19. The wider study: COVID-19 samples collected from the United States, Italy and Spain covered acute and convalescent phases. Sources were T cells, B-cell-depleted T cells, or PBMCs; the material itself was cDNA or gDNA.

This clone was counted once. V dropped 7 bases and J dropped 4; count of bases not matched to a gene: 6. Germline V gives CDR1 SNHLY, CDR2 FYNNEI. The CDR3 totals 14 residues. In the original workflow: Amplified reference gene primers provided the basis for estimating nucleated cell counts. The assay was immunoSEQ multiplex PCR, and TCRdb's table has in-frame clones only and misses some. That table gives V, J and clone size, and the DNA gave D and trimming. The table has under 100,000 clones, around 87% seen once. The sequence came from a male donor with acute or convalescent COVID-19. Material: peripheral blood. The rearrangement joins TRBV2 to TRBJ2-3; 9 bases align to TRBD1. CDR3 sequence: CASKRTGVADTQYF. CDR3 nucleotide sequence: TGTGCCAGCAAGAGGACAGGGGTGGCAGATACGCAGTATTTT.